This TCR beta chain emerged from a study of response to subunit inactivated influenza vaccine. A single record per CDR3 protein comes from TCRdb applying MiXCR to the RT-PCR reads. The profile shows about 570,000 distinct CDR3 sequences, approximately 12% of them singletons. General study results and limits: After each seasonal influenza vaccination, few new T cells are recruited, the authors suggested.

On this clonotype: Its antigen is not known.

Germline assignment: CDR1 LGHDT and CDR2 YNNKEL (reference sequence). The CDR3 contains 13 residues. V lost 0 bases and J lost 9, with 12 bases in between. The sequence was collected from a man aged 50 or older who received an inactivated influenza vaccine. The sample was PBMCs from blood, taken on the day of vaccination. The V and J genes are TRBV3-1 and TRBJ2-7, with D perhaps given as TRBD1 or TRBD2 (5 bases each). The CDR3 sequence: CASSQEGRAAQYF. As DNA, the CDR3 is TGTGCCAGCAGCCAAGAGGGACGGGCAGCGCAGTACTTC.